This TCR beta chain was retrieved from a study of spatial heterogeneity in lung cancer. Time point reported: blood at routine non-recurrence follow-up after resection. In each case, whole RNA from tumor, nontumor lung or frozen PBMC was sequenced unsorted. Germline CDR1 MGHRA, CDR2 YSYEKL. The CDR3 length is 16 residues. As for this clonotype: This may stem from a read error, because a much larger clone lies one nucleotide away.

MiXCR, applied by TCRdb to the 5' RACE reads, yields one record per CDR3 protein. The sample lists under 150,000 distinct CDR3 sequences, 12% seen once, with 15% to 20% in the top ten. This chain links TRBV4-1 with TRBJ1-2; a weak D match, TRBD1 (5 bases). The sequencing here drew on PBMCs, taken at follow-up. The sequence was collected from a male donor with early-stage non-small cell lung cancer. CDR3 sequence: CAGSQGVFQANYGYTF. DNA for the CDR3: TGCGCCGGCAGCCAAGGGGTCTTCCAAGCTAACTATGGCTACACCTTC.